These 5 T cell receptor beta chains came from one sample sequenced in a study of CD8+CD57+ T cells in acquired aplastic anemia. Patients included in sequencing had previously demonstrated CD8+CD57+ cell expansion by flow cytometry. Using genomic DNA as the template, TCR beta VDJ and CDR3 profiling was carried out. TCRdb analysed the reads with MiXCR anew, one entry per CDR3 protein. The sample yields some 180,000 distinct CDR3 sequences, nearly 50% seen once. Sequenced sample: sorted CD4+, CD8+, or CD8+CD57+ T cells (not recorded which) from PBMCs. These receptors originate from a human donor with aplastic anemia.

Of note for this clonotype: In this CDR3 the conserved last residue, phenylalanine or tryptophan, is missing, so a read error is likely. The chain recombines TRBV10-3 with TRBJ1-5, with 7 nucleotides matching TRBD1. The CDR3 totals 14 residues. Germline assignment: CDR1 ENHRY and CDR2 SYGVKD. CDR3 nucleotides: TGTGCCATCAGTCCCAGGGACAGCAATCGGCCCCAGCATCTT. Translated, it gives CAISPRDSNRPQHL.

As regards this clonotype: The CDR3 does not close with the conserved phenylalanine or tryptophan, likely indicating a read error. V gene TRBV29-1 combines with J gene TRBJ2-3; D tentatively reads TRBD1 or TRBD2 (5 bases each). In germline, CDR1 is SQVTM, CDR2 ANQGSEA. CDR3 length: 12 residues. V shed 6 bases and J shed 3 bases, with 10 bases lying between them. For the CDR3, the DNA is TGCAGCGTCGGGGCAGGAACAGATACGCAGTATCTT. Encoded protein: CSVGAGTDTQYL.

This clonotype appeared a single time. The rearrangement uses TRBV19 and TRBJ2-7; no reliable D call. The CDR3 loop spans 14 amino acids. Per the germline V gene, CDR1 is LNHDA and CDR2 is SQIVND (reference sequence). The V end was cut by 4 bases, the J end by 1 base, with 11 bases between. This CDR3 is CASSTLLGSYEQYF. The CDR3 DNA follows: TGTGCCAGTAGTACCCTCCTGGGATCCTACGAGCAGTACTTC.

This clonotype occurred many times. This sequence joins TRBV14 and TRBJ2-5; D possibly uses TRBD1 or TRBD2 (6 bases each). Germline CDR1 reads SGHDN; CDR2 reads FVKESK. Between the trimmed V and J ends, which lost 3 bases and 5 bases, there was a span of 22 bases. The CDR3 is made up of 17 amino acids. The CDR3, as DNA: TGTGCCAGCAGCCAGAATGCCGCGGGACAATTTCTGGAGACCCAGTACTTC. The encoded protein is CASSQNAAGQFLETQYF. The variable domain in full, completed from reference TRBV14 and TRBJ2-5, reads EAGVTQFPSHSVIEKGQTVTLRCDPISGHDNLYWYRRVMGKEIKFLLHFVKESKQDESGMPNNRFLAERTGGTYSTLKVQPAELEDSGVYFCASSQNAAGQFLETQYFGPGTRLLVL.

This clonotype was counted ten times or more. This chain connects TRBV11-2 to TRBJ2-1; TRBD2 matches 10 bases. The germline V gene has CDR1 SGHAT and CDR2 FQNNGV. This CDR3 has 15 amino acids. V dropped 2 bases and J dropped 4; count of bases not matched to a gene: 2. The CDR3 nucleotides are TGTGCCAGCAGCTTATTAGCGGGGGGTTACAATGAGCAGTTCTTC. Translating gives CASSLLAGGYNEQFF.